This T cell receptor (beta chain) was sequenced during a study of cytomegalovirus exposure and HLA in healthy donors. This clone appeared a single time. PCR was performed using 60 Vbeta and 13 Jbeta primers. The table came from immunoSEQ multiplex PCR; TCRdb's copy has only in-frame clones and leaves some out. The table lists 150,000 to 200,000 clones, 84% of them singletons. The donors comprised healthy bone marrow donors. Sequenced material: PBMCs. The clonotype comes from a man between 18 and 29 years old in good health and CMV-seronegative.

The CDR3: CASSSSNEKLFF. The CDR3 DNA is TGTGCCAGCAGTTCGTCTAATGAAAAACTGTTTTTT. The V call is TRBV6-6, the J call TRBJ1-4; D remains ambiguous. This CDR3 is 12 amino acids long. With 4 bases removed from V and 3 bases from J, the gap between germline ends came to 3 bases. Germline CDR1 is MNHNY and CDR2 is SVGAGI (reference sequence).